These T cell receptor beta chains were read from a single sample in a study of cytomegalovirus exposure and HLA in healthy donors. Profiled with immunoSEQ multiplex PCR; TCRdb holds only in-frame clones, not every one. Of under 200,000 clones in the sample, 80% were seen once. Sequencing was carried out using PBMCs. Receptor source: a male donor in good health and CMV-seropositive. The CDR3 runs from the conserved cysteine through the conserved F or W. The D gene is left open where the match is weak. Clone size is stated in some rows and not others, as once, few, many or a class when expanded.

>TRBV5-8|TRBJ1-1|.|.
TGTGCCATCTTCTTAAGGGGAGGGAACACTGAAGCTTTCTTT
CAIFLRGGNTEAFF
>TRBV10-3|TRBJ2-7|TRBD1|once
TGTGCCATCAGTGAGGGGTCAGGGGGTTTATACGAGCAGTACTTC
CAISEGSGGLYEQYF
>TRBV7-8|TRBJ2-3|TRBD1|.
TGTGCCAGCAGCCAGGGACAGGTGAACACAGATACGCAGTATTTT
CASSQGQVNTDTQYF
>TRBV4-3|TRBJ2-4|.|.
TGCGCCAGCAGCCAAGATCTCCAGGGTTTGGGAAACATTCAGTACTTC
CASSQDLQGLGNIQYF
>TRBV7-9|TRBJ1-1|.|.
TGTGCCAGCAGAAACCCCCGGGGGGCCACTGAAGCTTTCTTT
CASRNPRGATEAFF
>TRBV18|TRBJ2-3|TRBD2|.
TGTGCCAGCTCACCTAGCGGGGGCCCGGATACGCAGTATTTT
CASSPSGGPDTQYF
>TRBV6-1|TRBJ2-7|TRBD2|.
TGTGCCAGCAGTGAAGCGCTGGGCTTGCGGGAGGGCCCCTACGAGCAGTACTTC
CASSEALGLREGPYEQYF
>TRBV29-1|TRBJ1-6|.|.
TGCAGCGTGACAGGCGGCGGGAGGAATTCACCCCTCCACTTT
CSVTGGGRNSPLHF
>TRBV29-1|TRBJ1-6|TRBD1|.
TGCAGCGTCCGGGACAGCCTTAATTCACCCCTCCACTTT
CSVRDSLNSPLHF
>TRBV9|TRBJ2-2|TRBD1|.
TGTGCCAGCAGCGTCCCCTCCGGGACAGGGACGAACACCGGGGAGCTGTTTTTT
CASSVPSGTGTNTGELFF